This T cell receptor (beta chain) was recovered during a study of CD8+ T cells in alopecia areata. As for the study in general: Treated patients received oral tofacitinib, 5 to 10 mg twice daily. The protocol delivered tofacitinib for 6 to 18 months, then withdrew it for 6 months. General study findings and limits: As there was one nonresponder, how baseline CD8+ expansion relates to response remains uncertain. Normal skin contains resident alphabeta T cells, and these are also sequenced in scalp samples.

RNA extraction was followed by reverse transcription into cDNA, which acted as the sequencing template. Profiled with immunoSEQ multiplex PCR; TCRdb holds only in-frame clones, not every one. The data show about 210,000 clones, with roughly 64% seen just once and 4% to 4.5% held by the top ten. Treatment given: oral pan-JAK inhibitor, 5-10 mg twice daily. The V gene end was trimmed by 5 bases and the J gene end by 6 bases; junction bases not matched to a gene: 8. The V gene's germline CDR1 is SGHTA and CDR2 FQGTGA. The CDR3 extends over 15 amino acids. Notes on this clone: Its antigen is currently unknown.

The TCR comes from a human donor with alopecia areata. Sequenced material: CD4+ T cells sorted from blood, taken at week 4, from a patient treated with tofacitinib. V gene TRBV7-3 combines with J gene TRBJ1-5; 9 bases fit TRBD1. The chain's CDR3 is CASSADRGWAQPQHF. In nucleotides, the CDR3 is TGTGCCAGCAGCGCGGACAGGGGTTGGGCTCAGCCCCAGCATTTT.